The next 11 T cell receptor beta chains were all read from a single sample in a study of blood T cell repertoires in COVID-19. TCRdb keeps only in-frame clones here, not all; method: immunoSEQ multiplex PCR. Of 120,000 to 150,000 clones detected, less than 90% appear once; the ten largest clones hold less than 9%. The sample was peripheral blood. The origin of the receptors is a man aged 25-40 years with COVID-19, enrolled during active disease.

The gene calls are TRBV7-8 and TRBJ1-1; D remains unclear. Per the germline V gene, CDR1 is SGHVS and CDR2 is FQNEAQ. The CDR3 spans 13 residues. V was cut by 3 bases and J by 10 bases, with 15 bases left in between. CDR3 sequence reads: CASSFQAALIAFF. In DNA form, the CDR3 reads TGTGCCAGCAGCTTCCAGGCCGCGTTGATAGCTTTCTTT.

CDR3: CASSLGGQAAHEQYF. The CDR3 DNA sequence: TGCGCCAGCAGCCTGGGGGGACAGGCGGCGCACGAGCAGTACTTC. This chain uses TRBV5-1 with TRBJ2-7, with 8 bases matching TRBD1. The germline gives CDR1 SGHRS, CDR2 YFSETQ. V lost 4 bases, J lost 5 bases, and 11 bases stayed unmatched. The CDR3 consists of 15 residues. The variable domain in full, with the rest retrieved from reference TRBV5-1 and TRBJ2-7, is KAGVTQTPRYLIKTRGQQVTLSCSPISGHRSVSWYQQTPGQGLQFLFEYFSETQRNKGNFPGRFSGRQFSNSRSEMNVSTLELGDSALYLCASSLGGQAAHEQYFGPGTRLTVT.

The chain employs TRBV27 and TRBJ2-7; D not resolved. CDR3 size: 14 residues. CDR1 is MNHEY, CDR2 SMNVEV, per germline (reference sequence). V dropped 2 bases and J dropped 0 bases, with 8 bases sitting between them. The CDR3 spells CASSLDAYSYEQYF. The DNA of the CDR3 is TGTGCCAGCAGTTTAGATGCGTACTCCTACGAGCAGTACTTC.

The CDR3 nucleotides read TGTGCCAGCAGCGTTCTCACAGGCCCCGGAACACCTGCCGGGGAGCTGTTTTTT. Translating gives CASSVLTGPGTPAGELFF. The rearrangement joins TRBV9 to TRBJ2-2; TRBD1 is a possible D gene (5 bases). CDR1 is SGDLS and CDR2 is YYNGEE in the germline V gene. This CDR3 spans 18 amino acids. The V end was cut by 2 bases, the J end by 6 bases, with 23 bases between.

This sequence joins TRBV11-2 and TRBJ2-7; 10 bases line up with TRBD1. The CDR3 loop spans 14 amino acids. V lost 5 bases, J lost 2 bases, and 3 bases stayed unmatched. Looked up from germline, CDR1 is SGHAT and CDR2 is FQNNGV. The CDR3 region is CASSMTGGPYEQYF. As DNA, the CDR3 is TGTGCCAGCAGCATGACAGGGGGCCCCTACGAGCAGTACTTC.

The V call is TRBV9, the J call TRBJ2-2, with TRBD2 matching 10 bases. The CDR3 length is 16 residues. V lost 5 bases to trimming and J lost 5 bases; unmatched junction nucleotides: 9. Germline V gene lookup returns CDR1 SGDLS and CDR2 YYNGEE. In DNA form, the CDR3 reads TGTGCCAGCAGTGCCGGGGCTAGCGGGAGTACCGGGGAGCTGTTTTTT. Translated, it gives CASSAGASGSTGELFF.

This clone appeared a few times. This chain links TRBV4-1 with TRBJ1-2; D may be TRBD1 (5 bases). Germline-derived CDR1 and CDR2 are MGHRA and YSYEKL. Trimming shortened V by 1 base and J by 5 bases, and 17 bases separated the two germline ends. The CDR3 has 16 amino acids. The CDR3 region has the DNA TGCGCCAGCAGCCAAGCTGGCGGGAGTTCAGGGTATGGCTACACCTTC. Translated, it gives CASSQAGGSSGYGYTF.

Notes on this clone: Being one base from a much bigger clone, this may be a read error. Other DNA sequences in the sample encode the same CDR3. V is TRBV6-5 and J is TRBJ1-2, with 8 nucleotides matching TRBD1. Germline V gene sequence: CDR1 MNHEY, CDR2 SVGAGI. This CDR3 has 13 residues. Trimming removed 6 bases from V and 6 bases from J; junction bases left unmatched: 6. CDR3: CASRPGQGHGYTF. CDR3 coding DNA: TGTGCCAGCAGGCCCGGACAGGGCCATGGCTACACCTTC.

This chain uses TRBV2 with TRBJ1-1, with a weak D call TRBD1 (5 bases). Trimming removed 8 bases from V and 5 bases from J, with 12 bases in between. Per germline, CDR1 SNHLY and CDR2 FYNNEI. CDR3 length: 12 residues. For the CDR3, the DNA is TGTGCCAGCCAACAGGACCTTACTGAAGCTTTCTTT. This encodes CASQQDLTEAFF.

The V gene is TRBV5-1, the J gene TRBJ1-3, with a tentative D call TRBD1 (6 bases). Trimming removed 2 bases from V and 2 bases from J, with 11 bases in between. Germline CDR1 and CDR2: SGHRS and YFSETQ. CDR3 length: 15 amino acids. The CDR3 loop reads CASSLGGAAGNTIYF. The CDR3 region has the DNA TGCGCCAGCAGCTTAGGGGGGGCCGCTGGAAACACCATATATTTT.

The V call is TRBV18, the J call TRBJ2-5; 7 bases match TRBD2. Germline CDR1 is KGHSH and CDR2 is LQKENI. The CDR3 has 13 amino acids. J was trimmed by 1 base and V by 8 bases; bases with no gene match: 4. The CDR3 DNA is TGTGCCAGCCTGACTAGCCTCCAAGAGACCCAGTACTTC. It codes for CASLTSLQETQYF.